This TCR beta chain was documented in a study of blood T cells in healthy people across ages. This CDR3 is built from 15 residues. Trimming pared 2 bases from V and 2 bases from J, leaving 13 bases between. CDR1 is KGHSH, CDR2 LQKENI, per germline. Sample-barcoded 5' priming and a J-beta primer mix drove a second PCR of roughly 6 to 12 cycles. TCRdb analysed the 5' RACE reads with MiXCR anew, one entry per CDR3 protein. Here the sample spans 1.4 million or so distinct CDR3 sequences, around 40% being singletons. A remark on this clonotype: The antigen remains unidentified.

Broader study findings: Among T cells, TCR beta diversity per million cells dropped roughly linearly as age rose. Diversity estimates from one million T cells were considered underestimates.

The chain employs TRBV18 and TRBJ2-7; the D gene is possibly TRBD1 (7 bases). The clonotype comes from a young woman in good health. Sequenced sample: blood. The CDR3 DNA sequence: TGTGCCAGCTCACCAGACCAGGGGGGAACCTACGAGCAGTACTTC. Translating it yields CASSPDQGGTYEQYF.